This T cell receptor (beta chain) is drawn from a study of blood T cell repertoires in COVID-19. At the level of the study: COVID-19 samples collected from the United States, Italy and Spain covered acute and convalescent phases. The cDNA or gDNA used as material had been derived from T cells, B-cell-depleted T cells, or PBMCs.

The CDR3 has 19 residues. Germline CDR1 is PRHDT and CDR2 is FYEKMQ (reference sequence). With V trimmed by 1 base and J by 5 bases, 13 bases remained unmatched. Original data processing: Reference gene primer amplification in the assay estimated nucleated cell counts. The data were produced by immunoSEQ multiplex PCR, yet TCRdb's version contains in-frame clones alone and is incomplete. The DNA gave D and trimming, while V, J and clone size come from that table. The profile shows 80,000 or so clones, about 88% of them singletons. This chain joins TRBV13 and TRBJ2-5; 13 bases agree with TRBD2. Sample: peripheral blood. This clonotype was obtained from a human donor in a cohort sampled during active COVID-19. As DNA, the CDR3 is TGTGCCAGCAGCTTAGCCCGTCCCCGACTAGCGGGGGGCTGGGAGACCCAGTACTTC. This translates into CASSLARPRLAGGWETQYF.